This TCR beta chain came from a study of CD8+ T cells in alopecia areata. Investigators isolated RNA and reverse transcribed it into cDNA to act as the sequencing template. The repertoire was sequenced with immunoSEQ multiplex PCR; TCRdb's copy has only in-frame clones and lacks some. The profile shows around 80,000 clones, approximately 50% of them singletons. The V gene lost 2 bases and the J gene lost 2 bases, with 7 bases spanning the gap. Germline V gene lookup returns CDR1 GTSNPN and CDR2 SVGIG (reference sequence). This CDR3 has 14 residues. Researchers took lesional scalp punch biopsies and peripheral blood from people who were alopecia areata patients. Points on this clone: Its antigen is currently unknown.

Study-level points and caveats: Lesional scalp exceeded normal scalp in clonality, especially in alopecia totalis/universalis. Possibly because of HLA-related factors, TCR sharing was less clear across patients than in mice.

The sequencing input was NKG2D-high CD8+ T cells sorted from blood. The source of this sequence is a human donor with alopecia areata. The V and J genes are TRBV30 and TRBJ2-6, with D unclear. The CDR3 region is CAWSSEAGANVLTF. As DNA, the CDR3 is TGTGCCTGGAGTAGTGAGGCTGGGGCCAACGTCCTGACTTTC.